The clone carrying this T cell receptor beta chain was seen ten or more times. Its antigen is still unknown. This record comes from a study of regulatory T cells in long-lasting Graves disease. Study overall: Patients with persistent Graves' disease had over 5 years of antithyroid drugs and persistent TSH receptor antibodies. Study findings and constraints: Newly diagnosed patients had higher TCR diversity than persistent Graves' patients did.

Germline lookup yields CDR1 SGHVS and CDR2 FQNEAQ. V gave up 6 bases and J gave up 2 bases, with 14 bases separating them. The CDR3 has 15 amino acids. Building the TCR beta libraries relied on iRepertoire HTBI primers, and CDR3 regions underwent Arm-PCR. In the original processing: Samples jointly harbored 62 TRBV and approximately 15 TRBJ segments. TCRdb passed the multiplex PCR reads through MiXCR, listing each CDR3 protein once. The V and J calls and clone size are TCRdb's, not the authors'. This sample has over 350,000 distinct CDR3 sequences, with less than 25% found just once. Sample time point: persistent/refractory GD, antithyroid drugs over 5 years with positive TRAb. Extracted PBMC RNA gave rise to the TCR library.

The sample consisted of peripheral blood mononuclear cells (PBMCs), taken when the disease was refractory, from a patient treated with antithyroid drugs. This chain links TRBV7-8 with TRBJ1-5; D unclear. The TCR comes from a female donor with Graves disease. In DNA, the CDR3 is TGTGCCAGCAGTTTACGACAAGGAGGCAATCAGCCCCAGCATTTT. As protein: CASSLRQGGNQPQHF.